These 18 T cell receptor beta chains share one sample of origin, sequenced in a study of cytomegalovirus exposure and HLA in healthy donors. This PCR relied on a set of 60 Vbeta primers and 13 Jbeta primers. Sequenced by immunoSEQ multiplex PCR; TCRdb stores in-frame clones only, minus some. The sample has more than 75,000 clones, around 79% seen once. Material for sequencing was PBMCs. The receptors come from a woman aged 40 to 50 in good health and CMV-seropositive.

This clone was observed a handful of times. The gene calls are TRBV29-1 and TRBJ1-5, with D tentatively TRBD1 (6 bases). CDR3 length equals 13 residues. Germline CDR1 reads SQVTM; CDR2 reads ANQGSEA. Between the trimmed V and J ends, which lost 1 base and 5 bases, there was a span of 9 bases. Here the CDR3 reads CSVEVNRDQPQHF. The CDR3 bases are TGCAGCGTTGAAGTCAACAGGGATCAGCCCCAGCATTTT.

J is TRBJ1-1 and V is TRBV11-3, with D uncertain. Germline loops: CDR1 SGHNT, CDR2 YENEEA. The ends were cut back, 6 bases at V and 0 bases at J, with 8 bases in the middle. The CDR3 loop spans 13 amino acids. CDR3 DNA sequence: TGTGCCAGCAGTTCGGGAGTGAACACTGAAGCTTTCTTT. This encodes CASSSGVNTEAFF.

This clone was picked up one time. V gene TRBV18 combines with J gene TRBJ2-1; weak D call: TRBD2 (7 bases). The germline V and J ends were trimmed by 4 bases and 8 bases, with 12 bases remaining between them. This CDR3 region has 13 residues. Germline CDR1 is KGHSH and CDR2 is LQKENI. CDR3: CASSQQGGYEQFF. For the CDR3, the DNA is TGTGCCAGCTCACAACAGGGAGGGTATGAGCAGTTCTTC.

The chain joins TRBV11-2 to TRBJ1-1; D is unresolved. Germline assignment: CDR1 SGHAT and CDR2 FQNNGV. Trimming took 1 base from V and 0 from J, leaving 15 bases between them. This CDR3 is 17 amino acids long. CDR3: CASSLVGRRGVNTEAFF. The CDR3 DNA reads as TGTGCCAGCAGCTTAGTCGGGCGCCGCGGGGTGAACACTGAAGCTTTCTTT.

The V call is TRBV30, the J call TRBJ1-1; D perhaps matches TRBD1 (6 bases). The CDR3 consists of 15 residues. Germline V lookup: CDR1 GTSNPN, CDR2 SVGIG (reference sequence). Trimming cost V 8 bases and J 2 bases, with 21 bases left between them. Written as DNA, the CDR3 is TGTGCCCTCGCCCCTAGGGGGGGTGGAAACACTGAAGCTTTCTTT. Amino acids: CALAPRGGGNTEAFF.

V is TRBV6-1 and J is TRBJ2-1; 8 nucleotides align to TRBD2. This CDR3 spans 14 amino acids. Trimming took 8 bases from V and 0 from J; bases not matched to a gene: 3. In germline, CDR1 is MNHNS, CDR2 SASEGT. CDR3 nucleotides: TGTGCCAGCGTCAGCGGGAGCTCCTACAATGAGCAGTTCTTC. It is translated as CASVSGSSYNEQFF.

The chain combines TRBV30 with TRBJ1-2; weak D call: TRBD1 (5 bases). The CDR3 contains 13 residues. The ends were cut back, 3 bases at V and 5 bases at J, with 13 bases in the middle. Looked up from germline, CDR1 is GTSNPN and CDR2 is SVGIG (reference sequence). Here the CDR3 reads CAWRGVGPYGYTF. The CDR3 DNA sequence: TGTGCCTGGAGAGGGGTCGGACCTTATGGCTACACCTTC.

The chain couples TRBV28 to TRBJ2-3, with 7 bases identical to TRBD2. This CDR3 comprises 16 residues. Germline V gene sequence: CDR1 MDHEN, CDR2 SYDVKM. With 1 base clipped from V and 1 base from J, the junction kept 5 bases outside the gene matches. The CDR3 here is CASSLFGGSGTDTQYF. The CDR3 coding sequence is TGTGCCAGCAGTTTATTTGGCGGGAGCGGCACAGATACGCAGTATTTT.

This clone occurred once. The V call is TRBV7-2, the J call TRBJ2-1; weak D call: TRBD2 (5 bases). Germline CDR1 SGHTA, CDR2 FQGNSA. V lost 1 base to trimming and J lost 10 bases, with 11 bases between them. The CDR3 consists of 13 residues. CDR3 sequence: CASSLVGADEQFF. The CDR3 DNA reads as TGTGCCAGCAGCTTAGTGGGAGCTGACGAGCAGTTCTTC.

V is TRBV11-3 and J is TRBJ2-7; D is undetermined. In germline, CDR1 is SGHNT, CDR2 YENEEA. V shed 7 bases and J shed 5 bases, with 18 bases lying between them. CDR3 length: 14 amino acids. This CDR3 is CASNLKPRRNEQYF. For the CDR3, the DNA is TGTGCCAGCAACCTAAAACCACGGAGAAACGAGCAGTACTTC.

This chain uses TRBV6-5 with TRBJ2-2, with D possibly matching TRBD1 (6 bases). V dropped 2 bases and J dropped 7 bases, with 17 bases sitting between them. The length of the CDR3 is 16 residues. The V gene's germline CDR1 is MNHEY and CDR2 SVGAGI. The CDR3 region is CASSYQAFRGGGELFF. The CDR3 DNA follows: TGTGCCAGCAGTTACCAAGCCTTCAGGGGTGGCGGGGAGCTGTTTTTT.

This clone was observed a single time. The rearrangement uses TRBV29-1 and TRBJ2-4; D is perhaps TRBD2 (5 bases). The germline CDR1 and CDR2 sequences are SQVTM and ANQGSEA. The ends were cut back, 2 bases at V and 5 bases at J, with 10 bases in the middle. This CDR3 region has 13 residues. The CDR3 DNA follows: TGCAGCGTTGAACTAGCTTTTCAAAACATTCAGTACTTC. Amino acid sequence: CSVELAFQNIQYF.

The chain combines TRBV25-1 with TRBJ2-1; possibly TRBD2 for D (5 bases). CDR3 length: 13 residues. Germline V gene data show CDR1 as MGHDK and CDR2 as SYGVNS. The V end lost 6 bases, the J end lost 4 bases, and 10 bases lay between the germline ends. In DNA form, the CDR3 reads TGTGCCAGCAGCGGAGGAGGATACAATGAGCAGTTCTTC. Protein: CASSGGGYNEQFF.

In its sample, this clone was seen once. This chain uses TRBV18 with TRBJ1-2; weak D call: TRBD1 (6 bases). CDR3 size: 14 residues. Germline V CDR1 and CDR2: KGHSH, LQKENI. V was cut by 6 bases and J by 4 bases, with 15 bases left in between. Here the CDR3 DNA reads TGTGCCAGCTCCGGAACCGGGACAATCTATGGCTACACCTTC. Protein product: CASSGTGTIYGYTF.

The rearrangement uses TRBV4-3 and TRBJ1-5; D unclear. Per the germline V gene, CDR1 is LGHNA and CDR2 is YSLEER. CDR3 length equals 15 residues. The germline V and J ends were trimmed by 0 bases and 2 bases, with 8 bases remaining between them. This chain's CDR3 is CASSQDFQGNQPQHF. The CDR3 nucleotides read TGCGCCAGCAGCCAAGATTTCCAGGGCAATCAGCCCCAGCATTTT.

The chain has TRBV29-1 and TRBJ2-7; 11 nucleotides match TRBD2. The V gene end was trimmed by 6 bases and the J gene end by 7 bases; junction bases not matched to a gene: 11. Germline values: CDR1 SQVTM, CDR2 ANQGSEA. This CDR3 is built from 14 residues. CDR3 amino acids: CSVEGSGRAGEQYF. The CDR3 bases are TGCAGCGTCGAGGGTAGCGGGAGGGCGGGAGAGCAGTACTTC.

CDR3 protein: CASSLEGTSGRFRNEQYF. CDR3 sequence (DNA): TGTGCCAGCAGCTTAGAGGGGACTAGCGGGAGGTTTAGAAACGAGCAGTACTTC. This chain links TRBV7-2 with TRBJ2-7, with 15 bases identical to TRBD2. Germline trimming cut 1 base from V and 5 bases from J; bases unmatched to any gene: 9. This CDR3 region has 18 residues. The germline CDR1 and CDR2 sequences are SGHTA and FQGNSA.

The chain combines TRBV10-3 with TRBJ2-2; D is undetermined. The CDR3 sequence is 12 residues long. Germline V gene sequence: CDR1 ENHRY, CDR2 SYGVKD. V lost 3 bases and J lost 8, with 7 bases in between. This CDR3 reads CAISEEVGELFF. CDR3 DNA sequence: TGTGCCATCAGTGAAGAGGTGGGGGAGCTGTTTTTT.